The next 5 T cell receptor beta chains were all read from a single sample in a study of cytomegalovirus exposure and HLA in healthy donors. PCR employed 60 Vbeta and 13 Jbeta primers. Some clones are missing from TCRdb's copy, which holds only in-frame ones; the method was immunoSEQ multiplex PCR. The table records around 90,000 clones, around 64% of them present only once. Sequencing was done on a sample of PBMCs. The receptor source for this set is a human donor in good health.

This chain links TRBV14 with TRBJ2-5, with a weak D call TRBD1 (5 bases). Germline-derived CDR1 and CDR2 are SGHDN and FVKESK. Trimming shortened V by 0 bases and J by 5 bases, and 16 bases separated the two germline ends. The CDR3 has 16 amino acids. CDR3 sequence (DNA): TGTGCCAGCAGCCAAGATCTCCTGACAGAAAGGGAGACCCAGTACTTC. Translated: CASSQDLLTERETQYF.

The chain carries TRBV18 and TRBJ1-1, with no clear D. V was shortened by 3 bases and J by 3 bases, with 8 bases between the two germline ends. The germline gives CDR1 KGHSH, CDR2 LQKENI. The CDR3 runs 13 residues. CDR3 in DNA: TGTGCCAGCTCACCTTACCGGGACACTGAAGCTTTCTTT. It specifies CASSPYRDTEAFF. The full variable domain, completed using reference TRBV18 and TRBJ1-1, is NAGVMQNPRHLVRRRGQEARLRCSPMKGHSHVYWYRQLPEEGLKFMVYLQKENIIDESGMPKERFSAEFPKEGPSILRIQQVVRGDSAAYFCASSPYRDTEAFFGQGTRLTVV.

This clone was counted between two and nine times. V and J are TRBV4-3 and TRBJ2-3, with TRBD2 matching over 9 bases. CDR1 is LGHNA, CDR2 YSLEER, per germline. V trimming: 0 bases; J trimming: 2 bases; junction bases outside the gene matches: 9. The CDR3 sequence is 18 residues long. CDR3 sequence reads: CASSQDSSGGRYTDTQYF. The CDR3 coding sequence is TGCGCCAGCAGCCAAGACTCCAGCGGGGGGCGGTACACAGATACGCAGTATTTT.

This rearrangement joins TRBV5-6 to TRBJ1-6; 10 nucleotides align to TRBD1. Trimming removed 4 bases from V and 7 bases from J; junction bases left unmatched: 5. Germline CDR1 SGHDT, CDR2 YYEEEE. CDR3 length equals 15 residues. The CDR3 nucleotides read TGTGCCAGCAGCCCGGGACAGGGGTCGAATTCACCCCTCCACTTT. It specifies CASSPGQGSNSPLHF.

The rearrangement links TRBV7-9 to TRBJ1-2, with a tentative D call TRBD1 (5 bases). The length of the CDR3 is 14 residues. V was shortened by 8 bases and J by 1 base, with 14 bases between the two germline ends. Germline CDR1 reads SEHNR; CDR2 reads FQNEAQ (reference sequence). Here the CDR3 reads CASGRPGNNYGYTF. The CDR3 DNA reads as TGTGCCAGCGGCCGGCCAGGGAATAACTATGGCTACACCTTC.